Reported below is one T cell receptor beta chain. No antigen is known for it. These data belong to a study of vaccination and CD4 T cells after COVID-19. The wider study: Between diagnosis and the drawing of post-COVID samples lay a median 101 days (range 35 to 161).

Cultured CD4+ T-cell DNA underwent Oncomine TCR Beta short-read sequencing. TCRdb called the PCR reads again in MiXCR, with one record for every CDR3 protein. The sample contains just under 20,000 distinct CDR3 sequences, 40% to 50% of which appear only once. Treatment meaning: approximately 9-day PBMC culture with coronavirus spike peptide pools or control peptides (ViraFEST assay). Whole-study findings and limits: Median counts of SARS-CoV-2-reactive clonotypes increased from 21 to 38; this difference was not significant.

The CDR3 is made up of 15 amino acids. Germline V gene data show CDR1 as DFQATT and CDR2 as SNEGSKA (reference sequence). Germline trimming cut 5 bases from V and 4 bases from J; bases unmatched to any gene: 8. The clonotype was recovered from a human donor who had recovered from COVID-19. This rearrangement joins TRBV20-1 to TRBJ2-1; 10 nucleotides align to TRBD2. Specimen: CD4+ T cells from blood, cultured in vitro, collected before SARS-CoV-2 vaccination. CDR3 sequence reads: CSAETWTSGYNEQFF. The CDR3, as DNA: TGCAGTGCTGAAACATGGACTAGCGGTTACAATGAGCAGTTCTTC.